The 32 T cell receptor beta chains below all came from one sample that was sequenced in a study of blood T cell repertoires in COVID-19. Repertoires were generated with immunoSEQ multiplex PCR, while TCRdb's copy carries only in-frame clones and drops some. The profile covers roughly 92,000 clones, with 87% appearing a single time and approximately 7.4% taken by the ten largest. Sequences were obtained from peripheral blood. Receptors originate from a human donor with acute or convalescent COVID-19. The donor label of this sample is uncertain.

This sequence joins TRBV28 and TRBJ1-2; weak D call: TRBD1 (6 bases). CDR3 length: 14 residues. The germline V gene has CDR1 MDHEN and CDR2 SYDVKM. V was pared by 7 bases and J by 5 bases, with 17 bases between. In nucleotides, the CDR3 is TGTGCCAGCATTCCTACAGGGAGAGGGTATGGCTACACCTTC. This gives the protein CASIPTGRGYGYTF.

The chain carries TRBV7-9 and TRBJ1-4; D is possibly TRBD1 (6 bases). The CDR3 contains 16 residues. Trimming cost V 1 base and J 4 bases, with 13 bases left between them. From germline, CDR1 is SEHNR and CDR2 FQNEAQ (reference sequence). This CDR3 reads CASSLGARGYNEKLFF. The CDR3 bases are TGTGCCAGCAGCTTAGGGGCCAGGGGTTATAATGAAAAACTGTTTTTT.

This rearrangement joins TRBV28 to TRBJ2-7; 8 nucleotides align to TRBD1. Trimming took 8 bases from V and 5 from J; bases not matched to a gene: 11. The CDR3 covers 14 residues. The germline V gene encodes CDR1 MDHEN and CDR2 SYDVKM. The CDR3: CASLPGQVLHEQYF. CDR3 in DNA: TGTGCCAGCCTACCGGGACAGGTCTTGCACGAGCAGTACTTC.

This clone has a single count. The chain has TRBV28 and TRBJ1-2, with D unclear. This CDR3 has 13 amino acids. Deletions cut 2 bases from V and 4 bases from J, with 8 bases between. Germline loops: CDR1 MDHEN, CDR2 SYDVKM. Here the CDR3 reads CASSLREVYGYTF. CDR3 coding DNA: TGTGCCAGCAGTTTACGAGAGGTCTATGGCTACACCTTC.

This clone was seen a few times. The J gene is TRBJ1-4, the V gene TRBV5-5; D uncertain. Trimming cost V 3 bases and J 3 bases, with 9 bases left between them. From germline, CDR1 is SGHKS and CDR2 YYEKEE (reference sequence). This CDR3 is 14 amino acids long. CDR3 nucleotide sequence: TGTGCCAGCAGCTATTACAGTTCTAATGAAAAACTGTTTTTT. Protein sequence: CASSYYSSNEKLFF.

The CDR3 region has the DNA TGTGCCTCGGGACAGGGGACCACCCCCTTAACCAAAAACATTCAGTACTTC. It translates to CASGQGTTPLTKNIQYF. V usage is TRBV30 and J usage is TRBJ2-4, with TRBD1 matching 10 bases. J was trimmed by 2 bases and V by 7 bases; bases with no gene match: 14. The CDR3 has 17 amino acids. Per germline, CDR1 GTSNPN and CDR2 SVGIG (reference sequence).

This clone was recorded a few times. This chain joins TRBV6-2 or TRBV6-3 and TRBJ1-2, with 10 bases identical to TRBD1. V was clipped by 5 bases and J by 7 bases; unmatched bases: 10. The germline V gene has CDR1 MNHEY and CDR2 SVGEGT. CDR3 length: 15 amino acids. The CDR3 is CASSRRTGGPPGYTF. CDR3 nucleotides: TGTGCCAGCAGTCGACGGACAGGGGGACCCCCTGGCTACACCTTC.

This chain uses TRBV27 with TRBJ2-3; tentatively, D is TRBD2 (6 bases). The CDR3 runs 14 residues. Germline lookup yields CDR1 MNHEY and CDR2 SMNVEV (reference sequence). The V end lost 0 bases, the J end lost 4 bases, and 8 bases lay between the germline ends. Here the CDR3 DNA reads TGTGCCAGCAGTTTATCCCGACTAGCAGATACGCAGTATTTT. It encodes CASSLSRLADTQYF.

The V gene is TRBV12-3 or TRBV12-4, the J gene TRBJ1-2; D possibly corresponds to TRBD1 (5 bases). CDR3 size: 12 residues. With 6 bases removed from V and 0 bases from J, the gap between germline ends came to 5 bases. The CDR3 coding sequence is TGTGCCAGCAGAGGGGCTAACTATGGCTACACCTTC. Residues: CASRGANYGYTF.

The chain recombines TRBV3-1 (or the pseudogene TRBV3-2) with TRBJ2-3; TRBD2 might be the D (5 bases). The CDR3 sequence is 14 residues long. Germline CDR1 LGHDT, CDR2 YNNKEL (reference sequence). The germline V and J ends were trimmed by 2 bases and 3 bases, with 9 bases remaining between them. CDR3 protein: CASSQMSGTDTQYF. The CDR3 DNA follows: TGTGCCAGCAGCCAAATGTCGGGGACAGATACGCAGTATTTT.

The J gene is TRBJ1-4, the V gene TRBV7-9; the D gene is possibly TRBD1 (6 bases). V was shortened by 4 bases and J by 11 bases, with 14 bases between the two germline ends. The CDR3 extends over 13 amino acids. Germline V CDR1 and CDR2: SEHNR, FQNEAQ (reference sequence). The CDR3 DNA reads as TGTGCCAGCAGCTCCGCGGTCCAGGGGAAACTGTTTTTT. Translation: CASSSAVQGKLFF.

The chain uses TRBV18 and TRBJ2-7, with 8 bases identical to TRBD1. Germline CDR1 reads KGHSH; CDR2 reads LQKENI. The V and J ends lost 0 bases and 8 bases, in that order; junction bases with no gene match: 3. This CDR3 contains 13 residues. The CDR3, as DNA: TGTGCCAGCTCACCACCGCAGGGGGCCCAGCAGTACTTC. Translating it yields CASSPPQGAQQYF. Together with reference TRBV18 and TRBJ2-7, the CDR3 gives the full variable domain: NAGVMQNPRHLVRRRGQEARLRCSPMKGHSHVYWYRQLPEEGLKFMVYLQKENIIDESGMPKERFSAEFPKEGPSILRIQQVVRGDSAAYFCASSPPQGAQQYFGPGTRLTVT.

The V gene is TRBV7-6, the J gene TRBJ1-1, with D unclear. This CDR3 is built from 14 residues. Trimming left V 5 bases short and J 3 bases short, with 13 bases between. CDR1 and CDR2 from the germline V gene are SGHVS and FNYEAQ. Here the CDR3 reads CASSLGTRDTEAFF. In DNA form, the CDR3 reads TGTGCCAGCAGCCTCGGCACGCGGGACACTGAAGCTTTCTTT.

The chain combines TRBV9 with TRBJ2-7; D perhaps matches TRBD2 (7 bases). The germline V gene encodes CDR1 SGDLS and CDR2 YYNGEE. Trimming removed 0 bases from V and 0 bases from J, with 10 bases in between. The CDR3 length is 15 residues. CDR3 in amino acids: CASSVGGGDSYEQYF. For the CDR3, the DNA is TGTGCCAGCAGCGTAGGAGGGGGGGACTCCTACGAGCAGTACTTC. Full variable domain (missing parts from reference TRBV9 and TRBJ2-7): DSGVTQTPKHLITATGQRVTLRCSPRSGDLSVYWYQQSLDQGLQFLIQYYNGEERAKGNILERFSAQQFPDLHSELNLSSLELGDSALYFCASSVGGGDSYEQYFGPGTRLTVT.

This chain joins TRBV24-1 and TRBJ2-7, with 7 bases aligning to TRBD1. This CDR3 is 13 amino acids long. Germline V gives CDR1 KGHDR, CDR2 SFDVKD. Trimming at V came to 7 bases and at J to 6 bases, leaving 8 bases not matched to a gene. CDR3 protein: CATRRDSVSEQYF. Here the CDR3 DNA reads TGTGCCACCAGGAGGGACAGCGTCTCCGAGCAGTACTTC.

V usage is TRBV6-5 and J usage is TRBJ1-5; a possible D gene is TRBD1 (6 bases). The V end lost 6 bases, the J end lost 5 bases, and 14 bases lay between the germline ends. Germline V gene lookup returns CDR1 MNHEY and CDR2 SVGAGI. The CDR3 contains 14 residues. The CDR3 loop reads CASSFRGLHQPQHF. CDR3 coding DNA: TGTGCCAGCAGCTTCAGGGGCCTGCATCAGCCCCAGCATTTT.

The chain employs TRBV28 and TRBJ2-2; TRBD1 is a possible D gene (6 bases). V gave up 8 bases and J gave up 2 bases, with 15 bases separating them. In germline, CDR1 is MDHEN, CDR2 SYDVKM. The CDR3 is 15 residues long. CDR3 nucleotide sequence: TGTGCCAGCGGAACCGGGACATCTAACACCGGGGAGCTGTTTTTT. As protein: CASGTGTSNTGELFF. Based on the CDR3 plus reference TRBV28 and TRBJ2-2, the full variable domain is DVKVTQSSRYLVKRTGEKVFLECVQDMDHENMFWYRQDPGLGLRLIYFSYDVKMKEKGDIPEGYSVSREKKERFSLILESASTNQTSMYLCASGTGTSNTGELFFGEGSRLTVL.

This clone occurred a few times. V usage is TRBV10-3 and J usage is TRBJ1-2; 7 bases map to TRBD1. This CDR3 is 13 amino acids long. Germline V gene data show CDR1 as ENHRY and CDR2 as SYGVKD. J was trimmed by 5 bases and V by 8 bases; bases with no gene match: 8. Here the CDR3 DNA reads TGTGCCATCTCCGAGGACAGGACGTATGGCTACACCTTC. It translates to CAISEDRTYGYTF.

J is TRBJ1-6 and V is TRBV5-4; no reliable D call. Germline assignment: CDR1 SGHNT and CDR2 YYREEE (reference sequence). The CDR3 has 16 amino acids. Deletions cut 3 bases from V and 0 bases from J, with 10 bases between. CDR3 residues: CASSSPGSSYNSPLHF. The CDR3 DNA sequence: TGTGCCAGCAGCTCCCCGGGGAGCTCCTATAATTCACCCCTCCACTTT.

The rearrangement uses TRBV6-5 and TRBJ1-4, with D unclear. Trimming shortened V by 2 bases and J by 2 bases, and 12 bases separated the two germline ends. This CDR3 has 16 amino acids. CDR1 is MNHEY, CDR2 SVGAGI, per germline. CDR3 bases: TGTGCCAGCAGTTACGGGTGGGCGCAGACTAATGAAAAACTGTTTTTT. Translating it yields CASSYGWAQTNEKLFF.

The chain links TRBV30 to TRBJ1-4; unclear D gene. Germline V gene data show CDR1 as GTSNPN and CDR2 as SVGIG (reference sequence). Trimming removed 0 bases from V and 8 bases from J, with 13 bases in between. This CDR3 spans 14 amino acids. In DNA, the CDR3 is TGTGCCTGGAGTGTACAAGGCGGTCGGGAAAAACTGTTTTTT. It encodes CAWSVQGGREKLFF.

The chain employs TRBV10-3 and TRBJ1-2; 12 bases fit TRBD1. Looked up from germline, CDR1 is ENHRY and CDR2 is SYGVKD. Germline trimming cut 0 bases from V and 3 bases from J; bases unmatched to any gene: 5. The CDR3 is made up of 17 amino acids. The CDR3 DNA reads TGTGCCATCAGTGAGTCAAGGGACAGGGGGCGAGACTATGGCTACACCTTC. It encodes CAISESRDRGRDYGYTF.

On this clone itself: At the DNA level, this CDR3 is encoded by other sequences in the same sample as well. The rearrangement uses TRBV18 and TRBJ1-5, with 10 bases lining up with TRBD1. The V gene end was trimmed by 3 bases and the J gene end by 5 bases; junction bases not matched to a gene: 1. The CDR3 covers 14 residues. Germline lookup yields CDR1 KGHSH and CDR2 LQKENI. CDR3 loop: CASSPGQGDQPQHF. The CDR3 nucleotides are TGTGCCAGCTCACCCGGACAGGGGGATCAGCCCCAGCATTTT. The full variable domain, its missing parts supplied by reference TRBV18 and TRBJ1-5, is NAGVMQNPRHLVRRRGQEARLRCSPMKGHSHVYWYRQLPEEGLKFMVYLQKENIIDESGMPKERFSAEFPKEGPSILRIQQVVRGDSAAYFCASSPGQGDQPQHFGDGTRLSIL.

This sequence joins TRBV6-5 and TRBJ2-7; D might be TRBD1 (6 bases). This CDR3 region has 16 residues. Germline CDR1 reads MNHEY; CDR2 reads SVGAGI. Trimming stripped 4 bases from V and 3 bases from J, with 19 bases between. The DNA for the CDR3 is TGTGCCAGCAGTTTCAGACAGGCGCACGGTCTCTACGAGCAGTACTTC. Encoded protein: CASSFRQAHGLYEQYF.

V usage is TRBV6-5 and J usage is TRBJ1-1; 11 bases are shared with TRBD1. The germline CDR1 and CDR2 sequences are MNHEY and SVGAGI. The V gene end was trimmed by 1 base and the J gene end by 4 bases; junction bases not matched to a gene: 5. CDR3 size: 16 residues. The CDR3, as DNA: TGTGCCAGCAGTTACTGGACAGGGGGCAGCCGCACTGAAGCTTTCTTT. Amino acids: CASSYWTGGSRTEAFF.

The chain uses TRBV28 and TRBJ1-5; 8 positions agree with TRBD1. From germline, CDR1 is MDHEN and CDR2 SYDVKM. The CDR3 loop spans 16 amino acids. V lost 1 base and J lost 5; bases outside the gene matches: 7. The CDR3 DNA is TGTGCCAGCAGTTTATCAGGACAGGGACCCTATCAGCCCCAGCATTTT. Encoded protein: CASSLSGQGPYQPQHF.

The chain employs TRBV2 and TRBJ2-1; a weak D match, TRBD1 (6 bases). Germline values: CDR1 SNHLY, CDR2 FYNNEI. The CDR3 totals 12 residues. V lost 9 bases and J lost 7, with 13 bases in between. CDR3: CARRPQGNEQFF. In nucleotides, the CDR3 is TGTGCCAGACGCCCTCAGGGGAATGAGCAGTTCTTC.

In this sample, this clone turned up once. The chain joins TRBV2 to TRBJ2-3; D might be TRBD2 (6 bases). The V and J ends lost 6 bases and 1 base respectively, with 14 bases between them. From germline, CDR1 is SNHLY and CDR2 FYNNEI. The length of the CDR3 is 15 residues. The CDR3 DNA follows: TGTGCCAGCAGGGTCGTGGGACTTCGCACAGATACGCAGTATTTT. Translated: CASRVVGLRTDTQYF.

This clone was seen a few times. This chain links TRBV5-1 with TRBJ2-7; 10 bases agree with TRBD1. Germline CDR1 and CDR2: SGHRS and YFSETQ. After removal of 4 bases from V and 2 bases from J, the junction contained 3 bases not matched to a gene. The CDR3 is made up of 14 amino acids. The CDR3 DNA reads TGCGCCAGCAGCCCGACAGGGGGCCCCTACGAGCAGTACTTC. Translated: CASSPTGGPYEQYF. Variable domain in full (rest from reference TRBV5-1 and TRBJ2-7): KAGVTQTPRYLIKTRGQQVTLSCSPISGHRSVSWYQQTPGQGLQFLFEYFSETQRNKGNFPGRFSGRQFSNSRSEMNVSTLELGDSALYLCASSPTGGPYEQYFGPGTRLTVT.

V and J are TRBV7-9 and TRBJ2-3; the D is unclear. Germline loops: CDR1 SEHNR, CDR2 FQNEAQ (reference sequence). V was clipped by 4 bases and J by 4 bases, with 12 bases between them. This CDR3 spans 14 amino acids. CDR3 amino acids: CASSSGLNADTQYF. The DNA of the CDR3 is TGTGCCAGCAGCTCCGGGTTAAACGCAGATACGCAGTATTTT. Using reference TRBV7-9 and TRBJ2-3 for the parts outside the CDR3, the full variable domain is DTGVSQNPRHKITKRGQNVTFRCDPISEHNRLYWYRQTLGQGPEFLTYFQNEAQLEKSRLLSDRFSAERPKGSFSTLEIQRTEQGDSAMYLCASSSGLNADTQYFGPGTRLTVL.

The chain links TRBV4-1 to TRBJ1-4; 8 bases are shared with TRBD1. This CDR3 is 18 amino acids long. The junction had 13 bases not matched to a gene; V was cut back by 0 bases and J by 7 bases. Germline loops: CDR1 MGHRA, CDR2 YSYEKL. CDR3 sequence (DNA): TGCGCCAGCAGCCAAGATTTCGGAACAGGGGGGATCGTTGAAAAACTGTTTTTT. This sequence encodes CASSQDFGTGGIVEKLFF.

The V call is TRBV2, the J call TRBJ2-2; D might be TRBD1 (6 bases). Germline CDR1 reads SNHLY; CDR2 reads FYNNEI. Trimming shortened V by 6 bases and J by 4 bases, and 21 bases separated the two germline ends. The CDR3 has 17 amino acids. The CDR3: CASRGRQAQQGTGELFF. In DNA form, the CDR3 reads TGTGCCAGCAGAGGGAGACAGGCTCAACAGGGCACCGGGGAGCTGTTTTTT.